The present T cell receptor beta chain was sequenced within a study of tumor-infiltrating lymphocytes in primary liver carcinoma. Overall study context: Patients, male and female, were 30 to 69 years old. The study, taken as a whole, reports: Tumors and blood were compared for top-250-clone fraction, and tumors had the significantly higher value (p = 0.039).

Note on this clonotype: What it binds is not known.

Starting material for RNA and DNA co-extraction consisted of about 17-34 mg of unsorted bulk tissue. TCR beta cDNA came from roughly 450 ng total RNA, primed with a constant-region primer. Generation of the TCR beta libraries relied on three nested multiplex PCR rounds using slightly modified ARM-PCR. Using its own MiXCR run on the multiplex PCR reads, TCRdb lists one record per CDR3 protein. The sample lists roughly 100,000 distinct CDR3 sequences; almost 70% were seen once. The sequence was obtained from a woman aged 55-70 years with primary liver carcinoma and hepatitis B virus infection. What was sequenced was liver tumor tissue from sampling region 5. Stated subset: tumor region T5, tumor centre.

This CDR3 reads CASGIRTSRDNEQFF. The CDR3 DNA reads TGTGCCAGCGGCATTAGGACTAGCCGGGACAATGAGCAGTTCTTC. The chain combines TRBV12-3 or TRBV12-4 with TRBJ2-1; the match to TRBD2 covers 8 bases. Trimming removed 8 bases from V and 5 bases from J; junction bases left unmatched: 11. This CDR3 region has 15 residues.